These 24 T cell receptor beta chains share one sample of origin, sequenced in a study of shared clonotypes between healthy human individuals. Clones were read by immunoSEQ multiplex PCR, and TCRdb kept only the in-frame ones, dropping some. Of more than 2 million clones in the sample, about 95% were seen once. Naive CD8 cells lacked CD45RO and underwent positive selection for CCR7, leaving out terminally differentiated effector memory CD45RA+ cells. Specimen: naive CD8+ T cells sorted from blood. These receptors were collected from a young man in good health.

This clone showed up just a few times. The sample carries other DNA sequences with the same CDR3. This chain connects TRBV6-1 to TRBJ2-7; D is ambiguous. Germline CDR1 and CDR2: MNHNS and SASEGT. The CDR3 is 11 residues long. Deletions cut 3 bases from V and 0 bases from J, with 0 bases between. In DNA, the CDR3 is TGTGCCAGCAGTGACTCCTACGAGCAGTACTTC. Translated: CASSDSYEQYF.

The rearrangement joins TRBV4-1 to TRBJ2-5, with 7 positions matching TRBD2. Germline V lookup: CDR1 MGHRA, CDR2 YSYEKL. The CDR3 has 14 amino acids. Trimming removed 1 base from V and 5 bases from J; junction bases left unmatched: 4. CDR3 protein: CASSQGGGWETQYF. DNA of the CDR3: TGCGCCAGCAGCCAAGGGGGAGGGTGGGAGACCCAGTACTTC.

The V call is TRBV19, the J call TRBJ1-4, with TRBD1 identical over 9 bases. Looked up from germline, CDR1 is LNHDA and CDR2 is SQIVND (reference sequence). The trim removed 4 bases at V and 7 bases at J, leaving 7 bases unmatched. This CDR3 is built from 15 residues. CDR3 sequence (DNA): TGTGCCAGTAGTACCGGACAGGGGCCGGGTGAAAAACTGTTTTTT. This encodes CASSTGQGPGEKLFF.

The gene calls are TRBV30 and TRBJ2-3, with D unclear. CDR3 size: 12 residues. Trimming removed 4 bases from V and 6 bases from J, with 11 bases in between. CDR1 is GTSNPN, CDR2 SVGIG, per germline (reference sequence). This CDR3 is CAWTNEADTQYF. The CDR3 DNA reads TGTGCCTGGACTAACGAGGCGGATACGCAGTATTTT.

A word on this clone: Other DNA sequences in the sample encode the same CDR3. V gene TRBV6-6 combines with J gene TRBJ2-3; 8 nucleotides match TRBD2. CDR3 length: 14 residues. Per the germline V gene, CDR1 is MNHNY and CDR2 is SVGAGI (reference sequence). Trimming at V came to 6 bases and at J to 4 bases, leaving 6 bases not matched to a gene. CDR3 nucleotide sequence: TGTGCCAGCAGCTCCGGAGCGGGGGCAGATACGCAGTATTTT. This codes for CASSSGAGADTQYF.

The chain employs TRBV7-9 and TRBJ2-1; D possibly corresponds to TRBD2 (5 bases). Trimming stripped 3 bases from V and 7 bases from J, with 16 bases between. The CDR3 is made up of 15 amino acids. CDR1 SEHNR and CDR2 FQNEAQ come from the germline V gene (reference sequence). This CDR3 reads CASSFREREINEQFF. CDR3 coding DNA: TGTGCCAGCAGCTTTCGAGAGAGGGAGATAAATGAGCAGTTCTTC.

The chain combines TRBV6-6 with TRBJ1-1; D unclear. V lost 0 bases, J lost 8 bases, and 16 bases lay in between. From germline, CDR1 is MNHNY and CDR2 SVGAGI (reference sequence). The CDR3 has 15 amino acids. The CDR3 DNA is TGTGCCAGCAGTTACTCGAAGTTAGTCAGCGACGAAGCTTTCTTT. It translates to CASSYSKLVSDEAFF.

About this clone itself: Other nucleotide sequences from this sample produce the same CDR3. The chain uses TRBV7-9 and TRBJ2-3; the D gene is possibly TRBD2 (5 bases). V lost 1 base to trimming and J lost 4 bases, with 6 bases between them. Germline CDR1 SEHNR, CDR2 FQNEAQ (reference sequence). The CDR3 contains 13 residues. The CDR3 bases are TGTGCCAGCAGCTTAGACGGGGCAGATACGCAGTATTTT. Translated, it gives CASSLDGADTQYF.

The chain couples TRBV7-9 to TRBJ1-4; the D gene is possibly TRBD1 (5 bases). V was clipped by 5 bases and J by 6 bases, with 13 bases between them. Per germline, CDR1 SEHNR and CDR2 FQNEAQ (reference sequence). This CDR3 is 14 amino acids long. The CDR3 loop reads CASSVGGTDEKLFF. DNA for the CDR3: TGTGCCAGCAGCGTAGGTGGGACGGATGAAAAACTGTTTTTT.

Points on this clone: The sample has other DNA sequences that encode this CDR3 too. The chain employs TRBV9 and TRBJ2-7; either TRBD1 or TRBD2 may fit D (5 bases each). The CDR3 sequence is 14 residues long. CDR1 is SGDLS and CDR2 is YYNGEE in the germline V gene. Trimming removed 0 bases at V and 2 bases at J, with 9 bases between. This chain's CDR3 is CASSVGGVAYEQYF. The CDR3 DNA follows: TGTGCCAGCAGCGTAGGAGGGGTGGCCTACGAGCAGTACTTC.

The chain uses TRBV29-1 and TRBJ2-7, with 10 bases identical to TRBD1. CDR3 length: 12 residues. The V segment lost 5 bases and the J segment 7 bases; nucleotides outside the gene matches: 5. Germline CDR1 SQVTM, CDR2 ANQGSEA. The CDR3, as DNA: TGCAGCGTTACCGGGACAGGGGATGAGCAGTACTTC. It yields the protein CSVTGTGDEQYF.

This chain links TRBV27 with TRBJ2-7; TRBD1 agrees at 8 bases. This CDR3 comprises 17 residues. Germline assignment: CDR1 MNHEY and CDR2 SMNVEV (reference sequence). V was pared by 2 bases and J by 4 bases, with 13 bases of the junction left unmatched. CDR3 sequence (DNA): TGTGCCAGCAGTTTAATGGGGGTGGCAGGGGGCGGGTACGAGCAGTACTTC. Protein product: CASSLMGVAGGGYEQYF.

V and J are TRBV7-2 and TRBJ2-1; 7 bases align to TRBD1. Germline V gene lookup returns CDR1 SGHTA and CDR2 FQGNSA. CDR3 size: 15 residues. J lost 2 bases, V lost 2 bases, and 3 bases had no gene match. Here the CDR3 reads CASSLRQGAYNEQFF. The DNA for the CDR3 is TGTGCCAGCAGCTTACGACAGGGAGCCTACAATGAGCAGTTCTTC.

The table lists this clone with a count of one. The CDR3, as DNA: TGTGCCAGCAGTTTCCTACCCGGGGGGCGCGGCGGGGAGCTGTTTTTT. It codes for CASSFLPGGRGGELFF. The rearrangement links TRBV6-6 to TRBJ2-2; TRBD2 is a possible D gene (7 bases). The CDR3 extends over 16 amino acids. V was cut by 4 bases and J by 7 bases, with 19 bases left in between. The germline gives CDR1 MNHNY, CDR2 SVGAGI (reference sequence).

This clone was seen just once. V gene TRBV28 combines with J gene TRBJ2-3, with D hard to call. Germline V gene lookup returns CDR1 MDHEN and CDR2 SYDVKM. V was shortened by 2 bases and J by 6 bases, with 6 bases between the two germline ends. The CDR3 totals 12 residues. CDR3 region: CASSLRSDTQYF. DNA for the CDR3: TGTGCCAGCAGTTTACGATCCGATACGCAGTATTTT.

V and J are TRBV29-1 and TRBJ2-3; TRBD1 aligns across 8 bases. This CDR3 contains 15 residues. V was pared by 8 bases and J by 2 bases, with 12 bases of the junction left unmatched. Germline CDR1 is SQVTM and CDR2 is ANQGSEA. The CDR3 loop is CSPRVRGQATDTQYF. Written as DNA, the CDR3 is TGCAGCCCTCGGGTGAGGGGACAGGCCACAGATACGCAGTATTTT.

This chain links TRBV27 with TRBJ2-5; 8 positions match TRBD2. Germline V gene data show CDR1 as MNHEY and CDR2 as SMNVEV (reference sequence). V was clipped by 6 bases and J by 1 base; unmatched bases: 13. The CDR3 consists of 17 residues. As DNA, the CDR3 is TGTGCCAGCAGCCTGTCAGCGGCGGGGGGACTCCAAGAGACCCAGTACTTC. It codes for CASSLSAAGGLQETQYF.

The chain combines TRBV2 with TRBJ2-7; D is uncertain. The CDR3 totals 12 residues. The ends were cut back, 3 bases at V and 7 bases at J, with 10 bases in the middle. Germline V gene lookup returns CDR1 SNHLY and CDR2 FYNNEI. This chain's CDR3 is CASSEDQWEQYF. The CDR3, as DNA: TGTGCCAGCAGTGAGGACCAGTGGGAGCAGTACTTC.

The chain links TRBV15 to TRBJ2-7; D call uncertain. The germline CDR1 and CDR2 sequences are LNHNV and YYDKDF (reference sequence). V gave up 3 bases and J gave up 0 bases, with 12 bases separating them. The CDR3 length is 15 residues. CDR3 protein: CATSSRQTSSYEQYF. The CDR3 DNA reads TGTGCCACCAGCAGTCGGCAGACGAGCTCCTACGAGCAGTACTTC.

This rearrangement joins TRBV6-5 to TRBJ2-1, with a possible D match to TRBD2 (6 bases). The CDR3 consists of 15 residues. V lost 2 bases, J lost 14 bases, and 22 bases lay in between. Germline loops: CDR1 MNHEY, CDR2 SVGAGI. CDR3 sequence: CASSYPTDLGEEEFF. The CDR3, as DNA: TGTGCCAGCAGTTACCCGACCGACTTAGGGGAGGAGGAGTTCTTC.

The sample holds one count of this clone. V gene TRBV4-1 combines with J gene TRBJ1-1; 9 positions match TRBD1. The V and J ends lost 6 bases and 5 bases, in that order; junction bases with no gene match: 10. The CDR3 has 15 amino acids. Germline values: CDR1 MGHRA, CDR2 YSYEKL. CDR3 DNA sequence: TGCGCCAGCAGTTCCGGGACAGGGATTCGGACTGAAGCTTTCTTT. Translation gives CASSSGTGIRTEAFF.

The chain employs TRBV27 and TRBJ2-7; D is unclear. Trimming pared 4 bases from V and 6 bases from J, leaving 22 bases between. The CDR3 has 16 residues. Germline V gene lookup returns CDR1 MNHEY and CDR2 SMNVEV (reference sequence). The CDR3 DNA sequence: TGTGCCAGCAGTTCCGGTGTGACCTCCACCCCCGCCGAGCAGTACTTC. Protein: CASSSGVTSTPAEQYF.

V and J are TRBV4-1 and TRBJ2-1; D not resolved. Trimming removed 0 bases at V and 0 bases at J, with 12 bases between. The CDR3 has 17 amino acids. Germline values: CDR1 MGHRA, CDR2 YSYEKL. The CDR3 DNA reads TGCGCCAGCAGCCAAGACGGGCCCTTAAGCTCCTACAATGAGCAGTTCTTC. It yields the protein CASSQDGPLSSYNEQFF.

In nucleotides, the CDR3 is TGTGCCAGTAGGGTGGCAGGTTTGGCCACCACAGATACGCAGTATTTT. Translating gives CASRVAGLATTDTQYF. V gene TRBV19 combines with J gene TRBJ2-3; no reliable D call. The length of the CDR3 is 16 residues. Germline V gene lookup returns CDR1 LNHDA and CDR2 SQIVND (reference sequence). V lost 6 bases, J lost 2 bases, and 18 bases lay in between. The full variable domain, rest sourced from reference TRBV19 and TRBJ2-3, is DGGITQSPKYLFRKEGQNVTLSCEQNLNHDAMYWYRQDPGQGLRLIYYSQIVNDFQKGDIAEGYSVSREKKESFPLTVTSAQKNPTAFYLCASRVAGLATTDTQYFGPGTRLTVL.